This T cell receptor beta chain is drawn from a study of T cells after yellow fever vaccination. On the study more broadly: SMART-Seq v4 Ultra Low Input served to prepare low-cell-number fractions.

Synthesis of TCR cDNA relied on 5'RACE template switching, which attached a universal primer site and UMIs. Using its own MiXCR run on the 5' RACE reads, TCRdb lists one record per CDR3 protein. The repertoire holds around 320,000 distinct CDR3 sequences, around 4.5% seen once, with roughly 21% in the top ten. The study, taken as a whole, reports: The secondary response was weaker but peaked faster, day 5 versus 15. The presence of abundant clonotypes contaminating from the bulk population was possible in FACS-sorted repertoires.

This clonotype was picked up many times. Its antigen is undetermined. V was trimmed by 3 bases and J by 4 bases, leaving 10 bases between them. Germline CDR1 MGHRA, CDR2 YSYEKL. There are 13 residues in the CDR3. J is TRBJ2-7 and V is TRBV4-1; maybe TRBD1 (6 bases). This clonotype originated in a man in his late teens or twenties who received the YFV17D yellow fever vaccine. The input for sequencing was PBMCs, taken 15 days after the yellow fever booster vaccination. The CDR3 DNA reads TGCGCCAGCAGCCACCGGGACACGTACGAGCAGTACTTC. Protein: CASSHRDTYEQYF.